The 13 T cell receptor beta chains reported below all come from one sample, sequenced in a study of T cells after yellow fever vaccination. MiXCR, applied by TCRdb to the 5' RACE reads, yields one record per CDR3 protein. The sample has 400,000 or so distinct CDR3 sequences, about 6% seen once; the top ten hold 15%. The sample in question was PBMCs, obtained 5 days after the yellow fever booster vaccination. These receptors originate from a man under 40 who received the YFV17D yellow fever vaccine.

The chain joins TRBV12-3 or TRBV12-4 to TRBJ2-2, with 7 bases that match TRBD2. V shed 6 bases and J 2 bases; nucleotides not matched to a gene: 3. The CDR3 has 14 amino acids. The CDR3 nucleotides read TGTGCCAGCAGCGGGGGGAGTAACACCGGGGAGCTGTTTTTT. Protein sequence: CASSGGSNTGELFF.

This clonotype was detected a few times. CDR3 residues: CSASTGGPFYEQYF. In DNA, the CDR3 is TGCAGTGCAAGTACGGGAGGGCCCTTCTACGAGCAGTACTTC. The chain uses TRBV20-1 and TRBJ2-7; TRBD2 matches 8 bases. CDR1 is DFQATT and CDR2 is SNEGSKA in the germline V gene (reference sequence). With V trimmed by 6 bases and J by 3 bases, 10 bases remained unmatched. This CDR3 is built from 14 residues.

In its sample, this clonotype was seen a few times. This chain uses TRBV4-2 with TRBJ2-5; 8 bases map to TRBD1. Germline V CDR1 and CDR2: LGHNA, YNFKEQ. The J segment lost 4 bases and the V segment lost 4 bases, leaving 14 bases of the junction unmatched. The CDR3 extends over 17 amino acids. The DNA for the CDR3 is TGTGCCAGCAGCCCCCGTCCTTCCGGACAGGGTACAGAGACCCAGTACTTC. It translates to CASSPRPSGQGTETQYF.

This rearrangement joins TRBV20-1 to TRBJ2-3; 7 positions agree with TRBD2. CDR3 length: 12 residues. CDR1 is DFQATT, CDR2 SNEGSKA, per germline (reference sequence). CDR3 in amino acids: CRAGEPPDTQYF. For the CDR3, the DNA is TGCAGGGCGGGAGAACCGCCAGATACGCAGTATTTT.

There are many counts of this clonotype. V gene TRBV7-2 combines with J gene TRBJ2-1; 9 nucleotides align to TRBD2. This CDR3 is 15 amino acids long. V dropped 4 bases and J dropped 6; count of bases not matched to a gene: 7. Germline assignment: CDR1 SGHTA and CDR2 FQGNSA. CDR3 in amino acids: CASSSFAGGPNEQFF. The CDR3 nucleotides read TGTGCCAGCAGCTCATTTGCGGGAGGGCCCAATGAGCAGTTCTTC.

This chain uses TRBV9 with TRBJ2-4; no clear D gene. The V gene lost 0 bases and the J gene lost 9 bases, with 13 bases spanning the gap. The CDR3 loop spans 14 amino acids. CDR1 is SGDLS and CDR2 is YYNGEE in the germline V gene. CDR3 bases: TGTGCCAGCAGCGTAGAGCCATCCAGAGGCATTCAGTACTTC. This encodes CASSVEPSRGIQYF.

This clonotype was seen a handful of times. The rearrangement uses TRBV7-2 and TRBJ2-3; D is undetermined. Germline values: CDR1 SGHTA, CDR2 FQGNSA. The CDR3 is made up of 15 amino acids. Trimming left V 4 bases short and J 3 bases short, with 14 bases between. The CDR3 coding sequence is TGTGCCAGCAGCTCCGGTCAACGCACGACAGATACGCAGTATTTT. It is translated as CASSSGQRTTDTQYF.

This clonotype was counted between two and nine times. The chain carries TRBV20-1 and TRBJ2-4; no clear D. With 4 bases removed from V and 6 bases from J, the gap between germline ends came to 19 bases. The CDR3 is made up of 15 amino acids. Germline CDR1 reads DFQATT; CDR2 reads SNEGSKA (reference sequence). The CDR3 region has the DNA TGCAGTGCTATAAACGCCACTATCAGTCGAAACATTCAGTACTTC. It specifies CSAINATISRNIQYF.

This clonotype came up many times. The chain links TRBV29-1 to TRBJ2-7; 10 positions agree with TRBD2. The CDR3 loop spans 12 amino acids. CDR1 and CDR2 from the germline V gene are SQVTM and ANQGSEA. With V trimmed by 4 bases and J by 12 bases, 9 bases remained unmatched. The CDR3 sequence is CSVVAGGPLRYF. The CDR3 DNA reads TGCAGCGTTGTAGCGGGAGGACCCCTGAGGTACTTC.

This clonotype was recorded at least ten times. The V gene is TRBV12-3 or TRBV12-4, the J gene TRBJ2-7; D could derive from TRBD1 or TRBD2 (5 bases each). V shed 3 bases and J shed 6 bases, with 15 bases lying between them. The CDR3 consists of 14 residues. CDR3 coding DNA: TGTGCCAGCAGTTTTGGTAGGGACCTGTTCGAGCAGTACTTC. It encodes CASSFGRDLFEQYF.

This clonotype came up a few times. The rearrangement uses TRBV5-6 and TRBJ2-5; TRBD2 might be the D (5 bases). The CDR3 sequence is 13 residues long. Germline values: CDR1 SGHDT, CDR2 YYEEEE. Trimming removed 7 bases at V and 1 base at J, with 11 bases between. CDR3 in amino acids: CASDLRGQETQYF. The CDR3 DNA sequence: TGTGCCAGCGACCTCCGGGGCCAAGAGACCCAGTACTTC.

This clonotype was picked up a small number of times. The J gene is TRBJ1-2, the V gene TRBV21-1. TRBV21-1 is noted as a pseudogene. The CDR3 totals 12 residues. The CDR3 sequence is CARVTCAYGYTF. CDR3 nucleotide sequence: TGTGCCCGAGTAACGTGTGCCTATGGCTACACCTTC.

The rearrangement uses TRBV2 and TRBJ2-7; perhaps TRBD2 as D (6 bases). Germline-derived CDR1 and CDR2 are SNHLY and FYNNEI. There are 14 residues in the CDR3. Trimming left V 8 bases short and J 3 bases short, with 17 bases between. The CDR3 reads CASGRSTTDYEQYF. The CDR3 nucleotides read TGTGCCAGCGGGAGGTCGACTACTGACTACGAGCAGTACTTC.